This TCR beta chain was found in a study of T cells in Graves' hyperthyroidism and ophthalmopathy (dated by TCRdb to 2018 to 2020). Looking at the study overall: Peripheral blood samples were taken at the time of initial diagnosis, prior to any treatment. A discovery cohort of about a hundred patients, roughly 45 with Graves' ophthalmopathy and more than 55 with stable Graves' hyperthyroidism, was used to find distinguishing TCR V-J signatures. Prospective prediction of ophthalmopathy was tested in an independent validation cohort consisting of fewer than 20 hyperthyroidism patients and 15 to 17 patients who later progressed to ophthalmopathy. For training and testing, the 100 or so patients in the discovery cohort were randomly divided in a 7:3 ratio. The study also compared thyroid tissue and blood T-cell repertoires from roughly six Graves' hyperthyroidism patients. Following sampling, methimazole starting at 30 mg daily was given to hyperthyroidism patients, and high-dose intravenous methylprednisolone was given to ophthalmopathy patients. According to the paper, TCR Vbeta CDR3 sequencing was carried out on roughly 130 peripheral blood samples, which came from fewer than 50 ophthalmopathy, about 75 hyperthyroidism and roughly 17 progressor patients.

Details on this clonotype: There is no known antigen for this receptor. Per-nucleotide qualities are absent, and no much larger clonotype sits a single base away.

Stable Graves' hyperthyroidism was defined as the absence of progression to ophthalmopathy over 18 months of follow-up. The hyperthyroidism patients were between 18 and 65 years old and newly diagnosed, with a disease duration of less than 2 months. The study excluded patients with uncontrolled infections, other autoimmune diseases, pregnancy or lactation. Diagnoses were established on the basis of clinical symptoms, serum thyroxine and TRAb, thyroid ultrasound, and orbital computed tomography. PBMCs were separated from under 11 ml of fresh peripheral blood using Ficoll-Paque density gradient centrifugation. Total RNA was extracted using Trizol reagent, and RNA quality was assessed on an Agilent 2100 Bioanalyzer. Points the paper makes about the study in general: During validation, the model predicted progression to ophthalmopathy a median of about 6.5 months ahead of onset, with 70.59% sensitivity and almost 75% specificity. In cross-validation, a model built on a 13 V-J signature told ophthalmopathy apart from stable hyperthyroidism with under 90% sensitivity and roughly 82% specificity, and in testing the same model reached 80%/75%. Most expanded thyroid clonotypes (frequency above 0.001) were also detected in blood, a finding suggesting that blood repertoires may reflect thyroid immune responses. No statistical method was used to set the sample size in advance, and investigators knew the group allocation.

The TCR beta CDR3 regions were amplified from RNA transcripts. For the first round of RT-PCR on the TCR CDR3, the HTBI primer set was used together with the Qiagen OneStep RT-PCR kit. The libraries were constructed in a second round of multiplex PCR and then size-selected and purified. Sequencing of the libraries was done on an Illumina HiSeq2000 using paired-end 100 bp reads. Per the authors' processing: SOAPnuke was used to process the raw data, removing reads that contained adapters or uncalled bases, had a mean Phred below 15, or lacked an exact match to the constant primer or identifier. COPE v1.2.5 was used to merge high-quality paired reads, and clonotypes were defined as unique nucleotide sequences. Clonotypes were aligned to IMGT TRBV, TRBD and TRBJ reference segments using MiTCR v1.1. The analysis included only V-J combinations with a frequency above 0.0001, which together covered approximately 99% of the repertoires. The TCS score was defined as the ratio of F50 (clonal expansion) to E x V (chaos), calculated using BLOSUM62-based TCRdist between CDR3 peptides within each V-J. Welch's t-statistics and random forest reduced approximately 520 V-J features to 10 to 15, which were used in a naive Bayes classifier (R e1071). TCRdb took the public reads, trimmed them with fastp at Q25, ran MiXCR for clone calling and kept in-frame beta chains. Records with the same CDR3 protein are collapsed into one entry carrying the most frequent genes and DNA. These V and J calls are TCRdb output, not the study's own analysis. The sample table records some 460,000 distinct CDR3 sequences; approximately 14% of these occur just once. The ten largest clones capture around an eighth of the sample.

The receptor's source is a woman aged 18-29 years with Graves' hyperthyroidism. Sequencing was done on a sample of blood.

The CDR3 region has the sequence CASSLRGSPNEQYF. DNA sequence: TGTGCCAGCAGTTTACGCGGGAGCCCAAACGAGCAGTACTTC. The chain is encoded by TRBV28 joined to TRBJ2-7, and TRBD2 aligns with 7 junction nucleotides. The CDR3 has 14 amino acids, counting the end cysteine and phenylalanine. Only the CDR3 part of the read is kept: 42 bases, read in frame from the first base. Germline trimming: 2 bases from V, 5 bases from J; junction bases outside gene matches: 6. CDR1 and CDR2 (MDHEN, SYDVKM) derive from the germline V gene. Supplemented by the reference TRBV28 and TRBJ2-7 proteins around the CDR3, the complete variable domain is DVKVTQSSRYLVKRTGEKVFLECVQDMDHENMFWYRQDPGLGLRLIYFSYDVKMKEKGDIPEGYSVSREKKERFSLILESASTNQTSMYLCASSLRGSPNEQYFGPGTRLTVT.